The rows below give T cell receptor beta chains drawn from one sample of a study of cytomegalovirus exposure and HLA in healthy donors. Profiled with immunoSEQ multiplex PCR; TCRdb holds only in-frame clones, not every one. The repertoire consists of 140,000 to 150,000 clones, with 85% to 95% occurring once and the leading ten covering roughly 1.9%. The sequenced material came from PBMCs. Source of these receptors: a man younger than 30 in good health and CMV-seropositive. The CDR3 runs from the conserved cysteine through the conserved F or W. D genes are given only for firm matches. Size values are once, few and many counts, or a class for expanded clones, and some rows have none.

j_call d_call clone_size v_call cdr3_nt cdr3_aa
TRBJ2-7 - once TRBV5-1 TGCGCCAGCAGCCGGACTGGAAGCTCCTACGAGCAGTACTTC CASSRTGSSYEQYF
TRBJ2-7 TRBD1 - TRBV4-1 TGCGCCAGCAAGGGACAGGGTCGGCCCGAGCAGTACTTC CASKGQGRPEQYF
TRBJ1-4 - - TRBV19 TGTGCCAGTAGTATGGAGGGTCCTAATGAAAAACTGTTTTTT CASSMEGPNEKLFF
TRBJ2-2 - - TRBV2 TGTGCCAGCAGTGATCGGTTGAGCACCGGGGAGCTGTTTTTT CASSDRLSTGELFF
TRBJ1-5 - - TRBV27 TGTGCCAGCAGTTTCGGCAGGGGACAGCCCCAGCATTTT CASSFGRGQPQHF
TRBJ2-3 - - TRBV5-1 TGCGCCAGCAGCTTGACTGGGGGCCATAATACGCAGTATTTT CASSLTGGHNTQYF
TRBJ1-1 TRBD1 - TRBV7-8 TGTGCCAGCAGCCCTCTGACAGGGGGCGGCACTGAAGCTTTCTTT CASSPLTGGGTEAFF
TRBJ2-3 TRBD1 - TRBV11-3 TGTGCCAGCAGCCGGGGACAGCCCAGGGGCACAGATACGCAGTATTTT CASSRGQPRGTDTQYF
TRBJ2-3 - few TRBV9 TGTGCCAGCAGCGTTGGCCCAGAGGGTGAAGATACGCAGTATTTT CASSVGPEGEDTQYF
TRBJ2-5 - - TRBV5-1 TGCGCCAGCAGCTTCCGAGAGACCCAGTACTTC CASSFRETQYF
TRBJ2-7 - - TRBV27 TGTGCCAGCAGTTTTCAGGGCCAGTCCGACCTCTACGAGCAGTACTTC CASSFQGQSDLYEQYF
TRBJ2-7 - few TRBV2 TGTGCCAGCAGTGAAGACAACTATACCCCCGAGCAGTACTTC CASSEDNYTPEQYF
TRBJ2-5 - - TRBV29-1 TGCAGCGTGGAGGACCCTAGGACAGAGACCCAGTACTTC CSVEDPRTETQYF
TRBJ2-2 TRBD2 - TRBV7-9 TGTGCCAGCAGCCGGACTAGTCTGGGCTTGAGCACCGGGGAGCTGTTTTTT CASSRTSLGLSTGELFF
TRBJ1-4 - - TRBV6-1 TGTGCCAGCAGGACCTCAGGGGTTAATGAAAAACTGTTTTTT CASRTSGVNEKLFF
TRBJ1-5 - once TRBV6-5 TGTGCCAGCGCCCCTCTTCAGGGCAATCAGCCCCAGCATTTT CASAPLQGNQPQHF
TRBJ1-1 TRBD1 - TRBV11-3 TGTGCCAGCAGCAAAGGACAGGGGAGTGACACTGAAGCTTTCTTT CASSKGQGSDTEAFF
TRBJ2-1 - once TRBV27 TGTGCCAGCAGTTTATATCGGGACTTTAACAATGAGCAGTTCTTC CASSLYRDFNNEQFF
TRBJ1-3 - - TRBV15 TGTGCCACCAGCAGAGCTTTCGGCTCTGGAAACACCATATATTTT CATSRAFGSGNTIYF
TRBJ2-7 TRBD1 - TRBV5-1 TGCGCCAGCAGCTTGGACGCCGGGACAGGGCCCTACGAGCAGTACTTC CASSLDAGTGPYEQYF
TRBJ1-2 - - TRBV10-3 TGTGCCATCAGTGAGTCGGAGGGGAATCTCCATGGCTACACCTTC CAISESEGNLHGYTF
TRBJ2-5 - - TRBV20-1 TGCAGTGCCAAGGGGTTAGAGACCCAGTACTTC CSAKGLETQYF